This T cell receptor beta chain was captured by sequencing in a study of blood T cell repertoires in COVID-19. Study-level information: Acute and convalescent COVID-19 specimens originated in the United States, Italy and Spain. Sample material is recorded as cDNA or gDNA derived from T cells, B-cell-depleted T cells, or PBMCs.

Methods used by the authors: Cell counts per sample came from amplifying reference gene primers. Using immunoSEQ multiplex PCR, the repertoire was profiled, and TCRdb retains in-frame clones only, with some absent. Clonal size and the V and J genes are those of that table, whereas D and trimming came from the DNA. The sample records some 44,000 clones, around 79% being singletons. The V segment lost 6 bases and the J segment 2 bases; nucleotides outside the gene matches: 7. Germline V gene sequence: CDR1 MNHEY, CDR2 SMNVEV (reference sequence). The CDR3 sequence is 15 residues long. Sequencing was carried out using peripheral blood. The chain uses TRBV27 and TRBJ2-7, with TRBD1 identical over 10 bases. The sequence derives from a woman aged 55-70 years with acute or convalescent COVID-19. CDR3 amino acids: CASRPTGTGAYEQYF. The CDR3 nucleotides are TGTGCCAGCAGGCCAACCGGGACAGGGGCCTACGAGCAGTACTTC.